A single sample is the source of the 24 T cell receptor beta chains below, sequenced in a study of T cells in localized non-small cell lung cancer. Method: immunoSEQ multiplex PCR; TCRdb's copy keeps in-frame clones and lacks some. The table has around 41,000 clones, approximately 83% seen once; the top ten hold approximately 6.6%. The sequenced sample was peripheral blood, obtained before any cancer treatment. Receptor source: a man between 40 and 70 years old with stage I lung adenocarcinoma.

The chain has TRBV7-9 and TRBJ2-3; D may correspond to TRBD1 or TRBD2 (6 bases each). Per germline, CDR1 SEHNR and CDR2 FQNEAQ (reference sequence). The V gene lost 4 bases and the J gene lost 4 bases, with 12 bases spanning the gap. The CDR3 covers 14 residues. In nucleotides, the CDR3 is TGTGCCAGCAGCTCGAGGGGGGAATCAGATACGCAGTATTTT. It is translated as CASSSRGESDTQYF.

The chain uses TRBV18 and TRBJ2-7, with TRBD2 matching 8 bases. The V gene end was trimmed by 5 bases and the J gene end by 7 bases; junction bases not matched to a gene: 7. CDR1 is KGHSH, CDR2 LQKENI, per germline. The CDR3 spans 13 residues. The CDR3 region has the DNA TGTGCCAGCTCAACAGGCGGGAGGTTAGAGCAGTACTTC. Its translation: CASSTGGRLEQYF.

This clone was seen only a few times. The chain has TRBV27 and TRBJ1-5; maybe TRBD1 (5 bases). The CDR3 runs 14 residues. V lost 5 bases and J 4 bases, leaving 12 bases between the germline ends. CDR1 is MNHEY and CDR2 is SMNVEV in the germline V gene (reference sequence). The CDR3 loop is CASSPTDLNQPQHF. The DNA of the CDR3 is TGTGCCAGCAGTCCGACAGACTTAAATCAGCCCCAGCATTTT.

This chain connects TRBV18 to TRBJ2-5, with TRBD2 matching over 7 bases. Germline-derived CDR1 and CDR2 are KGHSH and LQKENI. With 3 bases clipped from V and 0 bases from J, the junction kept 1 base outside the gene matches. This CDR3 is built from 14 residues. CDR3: CASSPLADQETQYF. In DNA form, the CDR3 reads TGTGCCAGCTCACCGCTAGCGGACCAAGAGACCCAGTACTTC.

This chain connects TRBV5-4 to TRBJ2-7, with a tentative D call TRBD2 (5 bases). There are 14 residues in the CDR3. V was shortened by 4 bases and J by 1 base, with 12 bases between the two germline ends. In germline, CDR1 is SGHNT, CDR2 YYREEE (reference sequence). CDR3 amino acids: CASSTDRGSYEQYF. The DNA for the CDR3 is TGTGCCAGCAGCACTGACCGGGGTTCCTACGAGCAGTACTTC. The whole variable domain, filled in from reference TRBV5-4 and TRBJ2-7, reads ETGVTQSPTHLIKTRGQQVTLRCSSQSGHNTVSWYQQALGQGPQFIFQYYREEENGRGNFPPRFSGLQFPNYSSELNVNALELDDSALYLCASSTDRGSYEQYFGPGTRLTVT.

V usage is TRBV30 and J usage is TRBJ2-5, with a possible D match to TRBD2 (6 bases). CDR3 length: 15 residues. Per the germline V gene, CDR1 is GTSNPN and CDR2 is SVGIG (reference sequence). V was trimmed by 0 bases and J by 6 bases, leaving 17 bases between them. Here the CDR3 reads CAWSVLSGVVQTQYF. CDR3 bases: TGTGCCTGGAGTGTACTTAGCGGAGTGGTTCAGACCCAGTACTTC. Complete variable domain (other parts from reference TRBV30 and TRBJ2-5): SQTIHQWPATLVQPVGSPLSLECTVEGTSNPNLYWYRQAAGRGLQLLFYSVGIGQISSEVPQNLSASRPQDRQFILSSKKLLLSDSGFYLCAWSVLSGVVQTQYFGPGTRLLVL.

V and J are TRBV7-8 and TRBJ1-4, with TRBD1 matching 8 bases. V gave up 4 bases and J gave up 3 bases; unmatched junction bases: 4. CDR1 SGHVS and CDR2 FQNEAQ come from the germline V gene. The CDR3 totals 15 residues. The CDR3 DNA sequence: TGTGCCAGCAGCTCCTTGACAGGGGCTAATGAAAAACTGTTTTTT. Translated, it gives CASSSLTGANEKLFF.

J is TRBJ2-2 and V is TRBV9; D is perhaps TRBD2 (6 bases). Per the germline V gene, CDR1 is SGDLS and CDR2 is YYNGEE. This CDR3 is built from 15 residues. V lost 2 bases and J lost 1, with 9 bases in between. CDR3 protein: CASSVTGLNTGELFF. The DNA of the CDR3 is TGTGCCAGCAGCGTGACGGGACTGAACACCGGGGAGCTGTTTTTT.

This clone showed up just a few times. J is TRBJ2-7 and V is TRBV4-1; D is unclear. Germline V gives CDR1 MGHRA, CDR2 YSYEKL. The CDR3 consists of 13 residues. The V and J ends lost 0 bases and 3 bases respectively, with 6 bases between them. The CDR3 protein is CASSQDISYEQYF. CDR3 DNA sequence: TGCGCCAGCAGCCAAGATATCAGCTACGAGCAGTACTTC.

This chain's CDR3 is CASSSIRGATLQETQYF. The CDR3, as DNA: TGTGCCAGCAGCTCCATCCGGGGGGCCACCCTTCAAGAGACCCAGTACTTC. This chain uses TRBV13 with TRBJ2-5, with D tentatively TRBD2 (7 bases). V lost 4 bases to trimming and J lost 2 bases, with 20 bases between them. CDR3 length equals 17 residues. In germline, CDR1 is PRHDT, CDR2 FYEKMQ (reference sequence).

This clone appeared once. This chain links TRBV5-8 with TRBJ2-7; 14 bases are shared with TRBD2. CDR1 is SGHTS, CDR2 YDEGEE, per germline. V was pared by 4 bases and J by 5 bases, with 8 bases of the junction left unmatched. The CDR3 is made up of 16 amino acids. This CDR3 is CASSPGLAGEIDEQYF. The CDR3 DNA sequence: TGTGCCAGCAGCCCGGGACTAGCGGGAGAAATTGACGAGCAGTACTTC.

CDR3 residues: CASSFGTGGADTQYF. In DNA form, the CDR3 reads TGTGCCAGCAGTTTCGGGACAGGGGGCGCAGATACGCAGTATTTT. The rearrangement uses TRBV28 and TRBJ2-3, with TRBD1 matching 12 bases. This CDR3 has 15 residues. Per the germline V gene, CDR1 is MDHEN and CDR2 is SYDVKM. V dropped 3 bases and J dropped 4; count of bases not matched to a gene: 2.

The CDR3 nucleotides are TGTGCCAGCTCACCACGCGGGGCGGACGGCACCGGGGAGCTGTTTTTT. It yields the protein CASSPRGADGTGELFF. This rearrangement joins TRBV18 to TRBJ2-2, with D possibly matching TRBD2 (6 bases). The germline CDR1 and CDR2 sequences are KGHSH and LQKENI. This CDR3 spans 16 amino acids. V shed 1 base and J shed 4 bases, with 13 bases lying between them.

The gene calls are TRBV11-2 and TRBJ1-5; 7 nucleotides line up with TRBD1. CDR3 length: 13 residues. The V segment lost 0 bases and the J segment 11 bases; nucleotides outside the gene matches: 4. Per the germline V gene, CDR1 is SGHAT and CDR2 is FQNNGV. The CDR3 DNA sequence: TGTGCCAGCAGCTTAGAGACAGGGAATGCCCAGCATTTT. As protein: CASSLETGNAQHF.

CDR3 protein: CASNIYPGHPGTGELFF. CDR3 bases: TGTGCCAGCAACATTTACCCCGGACACCCGGGGACCGGGGAGCTGTTTTTT. The gene calls are TRBV7-8 and TRBJ2-2; D might be TRBD1 or TRBD2, each matching 5 bases. V lost 7 bases and J 5 bases, leaving 23 bases between the germline ends. The CDR3 covers 17 residues. CDR1 SGHVS and CDR2 FQNEAQ come from the germline V gene.

The CDR3 loop is CASSATGMNTEAFF. The CDR3 DNA reads TGTGCCAGCAGCGCGACAGGAATGAACACTGAAGCTTTCTTT. The V call is TRBV2, the J call TRBJ1-1; D possibly corresponds to TRBD1 (6 bases). The length of the CDR3 is 14 residues. The germline gives CDR1 SNHLY, CDR2 FYNNEI. The V end lost 6 bases, the J end lost 0 bases, and 11 bases lay between the germline ends.

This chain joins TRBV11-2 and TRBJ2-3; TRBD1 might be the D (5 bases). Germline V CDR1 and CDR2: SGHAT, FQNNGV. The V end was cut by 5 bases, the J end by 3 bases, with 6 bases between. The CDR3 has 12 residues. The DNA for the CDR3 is TGTGCCAGCAGCCCAGGGACAGATACGCAGTATTTT. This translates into CASSPGTDTQYF. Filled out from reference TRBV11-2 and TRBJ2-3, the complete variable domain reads EAGVAQSPRYKIIEKRQSVAFWCNPISGHATLYWYQQILGQGPKLLIQFQNNGVVDDSQLPKDRFSAERLKGVDSTLKIQPAKLEDSAVYLCASSPGTDTQYFGPGTRLTVL.

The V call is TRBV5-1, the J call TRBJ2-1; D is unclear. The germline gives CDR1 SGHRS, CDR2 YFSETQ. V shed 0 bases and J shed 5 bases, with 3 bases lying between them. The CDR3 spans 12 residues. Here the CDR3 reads CASSLEDNEQFF. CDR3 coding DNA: TGCGCCAGCAGCTTGGAGGACAATGAGCAGTTCTTC.

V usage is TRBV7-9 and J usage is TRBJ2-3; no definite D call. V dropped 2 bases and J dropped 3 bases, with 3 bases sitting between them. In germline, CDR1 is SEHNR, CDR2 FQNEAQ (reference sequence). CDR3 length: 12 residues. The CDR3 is CASSLITDTQYF. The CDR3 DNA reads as TGTGCCAGCAGCTTAATTACAGATACGCAGTATTTT.

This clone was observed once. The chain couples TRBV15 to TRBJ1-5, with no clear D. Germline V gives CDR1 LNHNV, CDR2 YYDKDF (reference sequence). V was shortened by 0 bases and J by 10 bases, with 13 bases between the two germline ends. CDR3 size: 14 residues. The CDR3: CATSRDISKRPQHF. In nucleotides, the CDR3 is TGTGCCACCAGCAGAGATATTTCGAAAAGACCCCAGCATTTT.

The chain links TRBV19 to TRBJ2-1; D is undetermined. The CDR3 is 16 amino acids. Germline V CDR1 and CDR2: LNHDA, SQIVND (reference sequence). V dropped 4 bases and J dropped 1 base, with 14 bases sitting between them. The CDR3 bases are TGTGCCAGTAGTACTACCCCAGGATATTCCTACAATGAGCAGTTCTTC. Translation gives CASSTTPGYSYNEQFF. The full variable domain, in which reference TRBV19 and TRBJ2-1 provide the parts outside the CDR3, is DGGITQSPKYLFRKEGQNVTLSCEQNLNHDAMYWYRQDPGQGLRLIYYSQIVNDFQKGDIAEGYSVSREKKESFPLTVTSAQKNPTAFYLCASSTTPGYSYNEQFFGPGTRLTVL.

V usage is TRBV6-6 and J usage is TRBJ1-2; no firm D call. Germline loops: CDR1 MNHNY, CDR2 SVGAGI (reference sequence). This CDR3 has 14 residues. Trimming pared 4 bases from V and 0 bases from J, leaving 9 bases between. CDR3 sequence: CASSSSRTNYGYTF. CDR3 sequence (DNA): TGTGCCAGCAGTTCCTCTCGTACTAACTATGGCTACACCTTC.

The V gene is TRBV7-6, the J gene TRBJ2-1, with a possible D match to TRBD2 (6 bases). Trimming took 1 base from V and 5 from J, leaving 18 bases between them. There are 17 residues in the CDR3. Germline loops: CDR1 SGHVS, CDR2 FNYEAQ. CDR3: CASSLGGRERPHNEQFF. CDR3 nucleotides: TGTGCCAGCAGCTTAGGCGGCCGGGAGCGGCCCCACAATGAGCAGTTCTTC.

This chain's CDR3 is CASGLVPDGGLAGGREETQYF. The CDR3, as DNA: TGTGCTAGTGGTTTGGTACCGGATGGGGGACTAGCGGGAGGGAGGGAAGAGACCCAGTACTTC. This chain joins TRBV12-5 and TRBJ2-5; 16 nucleotides align to TRBD2. V shed 0 bases and J 3 bases; nucleotides not matched to a gene: 13. Germline values: CDR1 LGHNT, CDR2 FRNRAP. The CDR3 is 21 amino acids.